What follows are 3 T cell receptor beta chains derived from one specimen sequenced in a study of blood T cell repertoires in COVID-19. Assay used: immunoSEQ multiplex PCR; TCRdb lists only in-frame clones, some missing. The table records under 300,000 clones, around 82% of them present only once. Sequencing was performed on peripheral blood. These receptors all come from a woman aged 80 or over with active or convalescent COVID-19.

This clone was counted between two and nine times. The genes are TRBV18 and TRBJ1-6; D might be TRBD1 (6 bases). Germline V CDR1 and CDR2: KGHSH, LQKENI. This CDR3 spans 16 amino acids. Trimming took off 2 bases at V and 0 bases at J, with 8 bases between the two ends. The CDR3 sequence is CASSPKQGSYNSPLHF. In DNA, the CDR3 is TGTGCCAGCTCACCAAAACAGGGCTCCTATAATTCACCCCTCCACTTT.

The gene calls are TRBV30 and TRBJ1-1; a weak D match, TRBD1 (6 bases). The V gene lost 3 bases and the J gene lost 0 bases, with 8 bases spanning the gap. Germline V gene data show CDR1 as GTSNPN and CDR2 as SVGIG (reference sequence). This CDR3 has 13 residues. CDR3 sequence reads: CAWSRTVNTEAFF. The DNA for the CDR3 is TGTGCCTGGAGCCGGACAGTGAACACTGAAGCTTTCTTT.

The CDR3 DNA is TGTGCCAGCAGTTCCCGACAGGCTTTGGCCAAAAACATTCAGTACTTC. Translation: CASSSRQALAKNIQYF. This chain joins TRBV28 and TRBJ2-4; tentative D call: TRBD1 (6 bases). Trimming pared 4 bases from V and 1 base from J, leaving 14 bases between. The CDR3 contains 16 residues. The germline CDR1 and CDR2 sequences are MDHEN and SYDVKM. The full variable domain, with the rest looked up from reference TRBV28 and TRBJ2-4, is DVKVTQSSRYLVKRTGEKVFLECVQDMDHENMFWYRQDPGLGLRLIYFSYDVKMKEKGDIPEGYSVSREKKERFSLILESASTNQTSMYLCASSSRQALAKNIQYFGAGTRLSVL.